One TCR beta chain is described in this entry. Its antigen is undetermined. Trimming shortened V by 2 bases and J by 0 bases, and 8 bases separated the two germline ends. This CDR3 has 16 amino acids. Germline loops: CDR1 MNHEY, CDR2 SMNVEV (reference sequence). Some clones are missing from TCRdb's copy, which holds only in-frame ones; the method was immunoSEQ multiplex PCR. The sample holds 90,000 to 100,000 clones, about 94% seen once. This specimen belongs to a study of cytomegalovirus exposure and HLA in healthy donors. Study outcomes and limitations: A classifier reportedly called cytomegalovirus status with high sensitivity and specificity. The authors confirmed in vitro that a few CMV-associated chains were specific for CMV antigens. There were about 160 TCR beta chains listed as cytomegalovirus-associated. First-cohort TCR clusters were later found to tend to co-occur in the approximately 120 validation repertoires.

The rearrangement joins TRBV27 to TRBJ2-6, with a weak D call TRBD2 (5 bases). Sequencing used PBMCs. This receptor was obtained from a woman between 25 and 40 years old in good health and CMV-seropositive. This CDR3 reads CASSLDGNSGANVLTF. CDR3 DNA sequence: TGTGCCAGCAGTTTAGACGGGAACTCTGGGGCCAACGTCCTGACTTTC.